This T cell receptor beta chain derives from a study of shared clonotypes between healthy human individuals. As concerns this clone: What it recognizes is unknown.

The repertoire was sequenced with immunoSEQ multiplex PCR; TCRdb's copy has only in-frame clones and lacks some. There are some 2.1 million clones in the sample; roughly 94% occur only once, and roughly 1.1% lies in the top ten. Looked up from germline, CDR1 is MNHEY and CDR2 is SMNVEV (reference sequence). Trimming cost V 2 bases and J 9 bases, with 20 bases left between them. There are 16 residues in the CDR3. Study results and caveats: Among the subsets, naive ones generally showed larger estimated richness than memory ones. Investigators collected only blood, and repertoires in tissues likely differ.

CD45RO-negative, CCR7-positively selected cells formed the naive CD8 fraction, excluding terminally differentiated effector memory CD45RA+ cells. This sequence originates from a man between 18 and 29 years old in good health. The specimen sequenced was naive CD8+ T cells sorted from blood. J is TRBJ2-4 and V is TRBV27, with D tentatively TRBD1 (6 bases). CDR3 in amino acids: CASSLTLGEQGGIQYF. The DNA of the CDR3 is TGTGCCAGCAGTTTAACTCTGGGTGAACAAGGGGGCATTCAGTACTTC.